This is a list of T cell receptor beta chains from one sample in a study of T-cell reconstitution after alpha-beta-depleted transplantation in children. TCRdb redid the calling of the PCR reads with MiXCR, one entry per CDR3 protein. Counted here are 200,000 or so distinct CDR3 sequences, 6.3% occurring once; the ten biggest clones make up 4.5%. Sequenced here: PBMCs, sampled before TCRalphabeta/CD19-depleted stem cell transplant. The source is a girl under three years old with combined immunodeficiency, due to receive a stem cell transplant. Both conserved end residues are part of each CDR3. Each record gives: clone size, D gene, J gene, V gene, CDR3 protein, CDR3 DNA. D genes are given only for firm matches. Not all rows give a size; the values are once, few, many and, for expanded clones, a class.

many	NA	TRBJ2-1	TRBV7-8	CASSLVGVLNEQFF	TGTGCCAGCAGCTTAGTTGGGGTTCTCAATGAGCAGTTCTTC
NA	NA	TRBJ2-5	TRBV4-3	CASSQGLGGYQETQYF	TGCGCCAGCAGCCAAGGCCTGGGTGGGTACCAAGAGACCCAGTACTTC
many	TRBD2	TRBJ2-3	TRBV29-1	CSSSGGAPSTDTQYF	TGCAGCTCAAGCGGGGGGGCGCCTAGCACAGATACGCAGTATTTT
many	TRBD2	TRBJ2-2	TRBV7-8	CASSVLAGGATGELFF	TGTGCCAGCAGCGTACTAGCGGGAGGCGCCACCGGGGAGCTGTTTTTT
NA	NA	TRBJ1-2	TRBV12-3/TRBV12-4	CASSSPGNYGYTF	TGTGCCAGCAGTTCGCCAGGGAACTATGGCTACACCTTC
many	TRBD1	TRBJ1-1	TRBV4-3	CASSLGTGWTEAFF	TGCGCCAGCAGCCTCGGGACAGGTTGGACTGAAGCTTTCTTT
many	NA	TRBJ1-1	TRBV5-6	CASSLITRELNTEAFF	TGTGCCAGCAGCCTGATTACCCGGGAATTGAACACTGAAGCTTTCTTT
few	NA	TRBJ2-3	TRBV6-5	CASSYVGARADTQYF	TGTGCCAGCAGTTACGTGGGGGCCCGTGCAGATACGCAGTATTTT
many	TRBD2	TRBJ2-3	TRBV14	CASSQIERGATDTQYF	TGTGCCAGCAGCCAAATCGAGCGGGGGGCCACAGATACGCAGTATTTT
many	TRBD2	TRBJ2-7	TRBV25-1	CASSEAGVSGGYEQYF	TGTGCCAGCAGTGAGGCGGGTGTTAGCGGGGGCTACGAGCAGTACTTC
many	TRBD1	TRBJ1-1	TRBV7-8	CASSLLGQGGNTEAFF	TGTGCCAGCAGCTTGCTAGGACAGGGGGGGAACACTGAAGCTTTCTTT
many	TRBD2	TRBJ2-3	TRBV27	CASSFRRLSGNTDTQYF	TGTGCCAGCAGTTTCCGACGGCTTAGCGGGAACACAGATACGCAGTATTTT
many	TRBD1	TRBJ2-5	TRBV20-1	CSADGTGYGRVQETQYF	TGCAGTGCCGACGGGACAGGGTATGGGAGGGTTCAAGAGACCCAGTACTTC
many	NA	TRBJ1-5	TRBV7-6	CASSLASRDSNQPQHF	TGTGCCAGCAGCTTAGCGTCGCGGGATAGCAATCAGCCCCAGCATTTT
many	NA	TRBJ1-6	TRBV28	CASSWKGGFNSPLHF	TGTGCCAGCAGTTGGAAGGGAGGGTTTAATTCACCCCTCCACTTT
many	NA	TRBJ2-7	TRBV20-1	CSARDHGADGYEQYF	TGCAGTGCTAGAGATCACGGGGCTGATGGGTACGAGCAGTACTTC
many	TRBD1	TRBJ2-7	TRBV29-1	CSVGTVNYEQYF	TGCAGCGTGGGGACAGTCAACTACGAGCAGTACTTC
NA	TRBD2	TRBJ2-5	TRBV7-6	CASSLGPLAGAAETQYF	TGTGCCAGCAGCTTAGGACCTTTAGCGGGGGCAGCGGAGACCCAGTACTTC
many	NA	TRBJ2-3	TRBV6-5	CASSYSGADTQYF	TGTGCCAGCAGTTACTCAGGGGCAGATACGCAGTATTTT
many	TRBD2	TRBJ2-7	TRBV15	CATSRDRLAGAWEQYF	TGTGCCACCAGCAGAGATAGGCTAGCGGGAGCGTGGGAGCAGTACTTC
many	TRBD2	TRBJ2-3	TRBV9	CASSAAGLAADTQYF	TGTGCCAGCAGCGCCGCCGGACTAGCAGCAGATACGCAGTATTTT
many	NA	TRBJ2-7	TRBV28	CASSPWRPGEQYF	TGTGCCAGCAGTCCCTGGCGACCGGGCGAGCAGTACTTC